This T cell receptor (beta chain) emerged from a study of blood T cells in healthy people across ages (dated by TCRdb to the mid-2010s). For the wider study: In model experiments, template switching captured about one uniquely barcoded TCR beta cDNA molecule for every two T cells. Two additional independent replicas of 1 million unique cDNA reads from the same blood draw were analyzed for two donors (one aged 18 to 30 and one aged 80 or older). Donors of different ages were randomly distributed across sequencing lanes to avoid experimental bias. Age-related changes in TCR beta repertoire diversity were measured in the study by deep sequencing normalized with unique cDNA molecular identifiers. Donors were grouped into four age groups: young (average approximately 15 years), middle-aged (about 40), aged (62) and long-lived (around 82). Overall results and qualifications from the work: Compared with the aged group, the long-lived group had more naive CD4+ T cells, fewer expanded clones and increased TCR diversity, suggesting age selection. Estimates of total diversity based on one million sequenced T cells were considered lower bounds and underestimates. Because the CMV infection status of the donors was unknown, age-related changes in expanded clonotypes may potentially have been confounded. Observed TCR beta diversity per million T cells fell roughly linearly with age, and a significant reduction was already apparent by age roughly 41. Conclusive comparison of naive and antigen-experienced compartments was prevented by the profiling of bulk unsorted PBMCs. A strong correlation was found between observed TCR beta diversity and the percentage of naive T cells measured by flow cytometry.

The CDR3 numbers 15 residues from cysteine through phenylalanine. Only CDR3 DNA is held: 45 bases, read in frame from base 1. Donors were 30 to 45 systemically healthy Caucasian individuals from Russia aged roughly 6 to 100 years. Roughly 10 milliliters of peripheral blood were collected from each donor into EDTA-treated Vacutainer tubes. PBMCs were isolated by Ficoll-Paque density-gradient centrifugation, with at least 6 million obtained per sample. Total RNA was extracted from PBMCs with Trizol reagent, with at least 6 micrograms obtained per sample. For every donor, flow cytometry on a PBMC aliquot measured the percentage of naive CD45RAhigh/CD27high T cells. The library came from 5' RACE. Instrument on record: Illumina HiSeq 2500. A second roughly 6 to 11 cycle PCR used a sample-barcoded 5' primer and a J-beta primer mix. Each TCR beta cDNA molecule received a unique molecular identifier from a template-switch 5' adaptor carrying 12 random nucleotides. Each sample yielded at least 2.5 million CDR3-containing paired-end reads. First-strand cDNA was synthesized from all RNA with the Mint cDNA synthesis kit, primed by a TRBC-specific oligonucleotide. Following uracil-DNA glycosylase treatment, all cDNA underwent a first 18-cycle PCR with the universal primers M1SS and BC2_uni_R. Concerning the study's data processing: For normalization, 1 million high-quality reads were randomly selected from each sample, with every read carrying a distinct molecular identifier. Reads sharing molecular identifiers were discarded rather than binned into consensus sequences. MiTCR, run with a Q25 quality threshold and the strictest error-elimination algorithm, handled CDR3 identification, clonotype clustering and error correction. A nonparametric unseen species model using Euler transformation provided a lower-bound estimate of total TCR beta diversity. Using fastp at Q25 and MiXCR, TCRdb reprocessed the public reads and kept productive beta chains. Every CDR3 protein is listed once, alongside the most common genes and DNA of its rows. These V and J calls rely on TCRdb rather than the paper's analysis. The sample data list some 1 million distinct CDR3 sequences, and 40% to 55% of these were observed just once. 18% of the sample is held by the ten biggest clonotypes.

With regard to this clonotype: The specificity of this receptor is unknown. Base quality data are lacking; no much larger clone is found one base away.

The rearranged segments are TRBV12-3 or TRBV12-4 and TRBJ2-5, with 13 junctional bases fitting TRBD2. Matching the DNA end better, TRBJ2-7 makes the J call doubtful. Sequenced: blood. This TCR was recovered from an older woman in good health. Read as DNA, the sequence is TGTGCCAGCAGTTTAGACGGACTAGCGGGAGTCGAGCAGTACTTC. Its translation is CASSLDGLAGVEQYF.